The sequence of this T cell receptor beta chain was determined in a study of blood T cell repertoires in COVID-19. Study context: The origin of the acute and convalescent COVID-19 samples was the United States, Italy and Spain. PBMCs, B-cell-depleted T cells, or T cells provided the cDNA or gDNA that made up the material.

Here immunoSEQ multiplex PCR was the method, and the copy in TCRdb shows in-frame clones only, minus some. The profile covers fewer than 100,000 clones, with around 86% appearing a single time and approximately 3.9% taken by the ten largest. CDR1 is LNHDA, CDR2 SQIVND, per germline (reference sequence). V lost 5 bases to trimming and J lost 8 bases; unmatched junction nucleotides: 8. The CDR3 spans 14 residues. The rearrangement links TRBV19 to TRBJ1-4; 7 bases agree with TRBD1. The specimen was peripheral blood. This receptor was identified in a man aged 55 to 70 with acute or convalescent COVID-19. The CDR3 here is CASSSTGVEEKLFF. The CDR3 coding sequence is TGTGCCAGTAGTTCTACAGGGGTGGAGGAAAAACTGTTTTTT.